The 23 T cell receptor beta chains below were found in one sample sequenced in a study of patients and donors after allogeneic stem cell transplantation. TCRdb called the RT-PCR reads again in MiXCR, with one record for every CDR3 protein. Seen here are some 880,000 distinct CDR3 sequences, roughly 18% observed once, and the top ten hold roughly 6%. The material sequenced was blood, either unsorted or a sorted T cell fraction (not recorded which). Receptors originate from a human donor who was either an allogeneic HSCT recipient or a stem cell or donor lymphocyte infusion donor (not recorded which). It is not recorded whose cells these are; they may come from a transplant donor.

This clonotype was picked up a small number of times. The germline gene is not matched at one end of the junction; a read error may be the cause. The chain is built from TRBV7-7 and TRBJ2-3; 7 bases fit TRBD1. Per germline, CDR1 SSHAT and CDR2 FNYEAQ (reference sequence). This CDR3 region has 15 residues. In DNA form, the CDR3 reads TGTGCTAGCAGCTTAGGGGACAGATTCACAGATACGCAGTATTTT. Translated, it gives CASSLGDRFTDTQYF.

This clonotype was seen more than once but under ten times. The genes are TRBV6-1 and TRBJ2-2, with D possibly called TRBD1 or TRBD2 (5 bases each). The CDR3 totals 14 residues. V dropped 11 bases and J dropped 1 base, with 14 bases sitting between them. The germline V gene encodes CDR1 MNHNS and CDR2 SASEGT. The CDR3 loop reads CACNRDQNTGELFF. DNA of the CDR3: TGTGCCTGCAACCGGGACCAGAACACCGGGGAGCTGTTTTTT.

This chain joins TRBV28 and TRBJ1-1; TRBD1 matches at 10 bases. CDR3 length: 16 amino acids. Germline loops: CDR1 MDHEN, CDR2 SYDVKM. Losses at the gene ends were 2 bases for V and 3 bases for J; bases not matched to a gene: 6. This CDR3 reads CASSLTGQGRDTEAFF. The CDR3 nucleotides are TGTGCCAGCAGTTTAACGGGACAGGGGAGGGACACTGAAGCTTTCTTT.

V is TRBV12-3 or TRBV12-4 and J is TRBJ1-3, with D possibly TRBD1 on 5 matching bases. Between the trimmed V and J ends, which lost 2 bases and 0 bases, there was a span of 8 bases. This CDR3 has 15 amino acids. The CDR3 DNA reads as TGTGCCAGCAGTTTAACAGGCTTCTCTGGAAACACCATATATTTT. It yields the protein CASSLTGFSGNTIYF.

This clonotype has more than one count but fewer than ten. This rearrangement joins TRBV4-2 to TRBJ2-3, with 10 bases aligning to TRBD2. The V gene end was trimmed by 0 bases and the J gene end by 0 bases; junction bases not matched to a gene: 3. CDR1 is LGHNA, CDR2 YNFKEQ, per germline. This CDR3 has 17 residues. In DNA form, the CDR3 reads TGTGCCAGCAGCCAAGACCAACTAGCGGGGAGCACAGATACGCAGTATTTT. Protein sequence: CASSQDQLAGSTDTQYF.

Only a few counts were recorded for this clonotype. The chain has TRBV6-1 and TRBJ2-7; no firm D call. The CDR3 totals 11 residues. Germline V gives CDR1 MNHNS, CDR2 SASEGT. V was shortened by 5 bases and J by 10 bases, with 12 bases between the two germline ends. CDR3 region: CASSQVGIQYF. CDR3 DNA: TGTGCCAGCAGTCAGGTGGGGATACAGTACTTC.

The chain links TRBV30 to TRBJ1-5; weak D call: TRBD1 (6 bases). This CDR3 is built from 13 residues. The germline V gene has CDR1 GTSNPN and CDR2 SVGIG (reference sequence). The ends were cut back, 1 base at V and 8 bases at J, with 12 bases in the middle. CDR3: CAWSARGSEPQHF. The CDR3 bases are TGTGCCTGGAGTGCCAGGGGCTCTGAGCCCCAGCATTTT.

This clonotype appeared many times. The chain carries TRBV12-3 or TRBV12-4 and TRBJ1-1; maybe TRBD1 (6 bases). The germline V and J ends were trimmed by 6 bases and 1 base, with 15 bases remaining between them. This CDR3 comprises 15 residues. The CDR3 here is CASRRNRETNTEAFF. In DNA, the CDR3 is TGTGCCAGCAGGAGAAACAGGGAGACGAACACTGAAGCTTTCTTT.

The J gene is TRBJ1-6, the V gene TRBV20-1, with D possibly being TRBD1 (6 bases). This CDR3 spans 12 amino acids. The ends were cut back, 2 bases at V and 10 bases at J, with 9 bases in the middle. Germline V gene data show CDR1 as DFQATT and CDR2 as SNEGSKA (reference sequence). This chain's CDR3 is CSARTGNSPLHF. CDR3 in DNA: TGCAGTGCTAGAACAGGGAACTCACCCCTCCACTTT.

The CDR3 is CASSDGVGEQYF. The CDR3, as DNA: TGTGCCAGCAGTGATGGGGTAGGCGAGCAGTACTTC. This chain connects TRBV2 to TRBJ2-7, with D unresolved. Germline V gene sequence: CDR1 SNHLY, CDR2 FYNNEI. Trimming took 3 bases from V and 6 from J, leaving 9 bases between them. The CDR3 runs to 12 residues.

This clonotype was detected only a few times. The V gene is TRBV12-3 or TRBV12-4, the J gene TRBJ2-1, with D perhaps TRBD2 (6 bases). The CDR3 spans 17 residues. Trimming removed 7 bases at V and 8 bases at J, with 27 bases between. Written as DNA, the CDR3 is TGTGCCAGCAAACTCCGCGCCCGGGACTGGGGACGTGATGAGCAGTTCTTC. It specifies CASKLRARDWGRDEQFF.

This clonotype was seen a handful of times. The CDR3 here is CASSLMGTGVSGNTIYF. The CDR3, as DNA: TGTGCCAGCAGCTTGATGGGGACAGGAGTTTCTGGAAACACCATATATTTT. The genes are TRBV7-6 and TRBJ1-3; 8 bases fit TRBD1. Germline V gene data show CDR1 as SGHVS and CDR2 as FNYEAQ. The CDR3 extends over 17 amino acids. The V gene end was trimmed by 3 bases and the J gene end by 1 base; junction bases not matched to a gene: 8.

This clonotype was counted only a few times. The rearrangement links TRBV9 to TRBJ1-1, with TRBD1 matching over 7 bases. The V gene end was trimmed by 3 bases and the J gene end by 0 bases; junction bases not matched to a gene: 2. Looked up from germline, CDR1 is SGDLS and CDR2 is YYNGEE. There are 14 residues in the CDR3. The CDR3 DNA reads as TGTGCCAGCAGCGCACAGGGGCTGAACACTGAAGCTTTCTTT. Translated, it gives CASSAQGLNTEAFF. Complete variable domain (other parts from reference TRBV9 and TRBJ1-1): DSGVTQTPKHLITATGQRVTLRCSPRSGDLSVYWYQQSLDQGLQFLIQYYNGEERAKGNILERFSAQQFPDLHSELNLSSLELGDSALYFCASSAQGLNTEAFFGQGTRLTVV.

Only a few counts were recorded for this clonotype. The gene calls are TRBV6-5 and TRBJ1-3; 8 nucleotides align to TRBD1. CDR3 length equals 15 residues. CDR1 is MNHEY and CDR2 is SVGAGI in the germline V gene. V was pared by 4 bases and J by 4 bases, with 6 bases of the junction left unmatched. The DNA of the CDR3 is TGTGCCAGCAGTTCTAGACAGGGGAGGGGAAACACCATATATTTT. It yields the protein CASSSRQGRGNTIYF.

V is TRBV10-3 and J is TRBJ1-6; tentative D call: TRBD1 (6 bases). This CDR3 has 15 amino acids. Germline CDR1 ENHRY, CDR2 SYGVKD. V was cut by 2 bases and J by 6 bases, with 11 bases left in between. For the CDR3, the DNA is TGTGCCATCAGTGAGAAACAGGGCGCTAATTCACCCCTCCACTTT. As protein: CAISEKQGANSPLHF.

The V and J genes are TRBV5-1 and TRBJ1-2; possible D gene TRBD1, 5 bases. Trimming pared 0 bases from V and 12 bases from J, leaving 15 bases between. The CDR3 loop spans 13 amino acids. CDR1 is SGHRS, CDR2 YFSETQ, per germline. The CDR3: CASSLVAGLSHTF. CDR3 bases: TGCGCCAGCAGCTTGGTAGCAGGGTTAAGCCACACCTTC.

The gene calls are TRBV20-1 and TRBJ1-6; D is perhaps TRBD1 (5 bases). V was trimmed by 2 bases and J by 10 bases, leaving 18 bases between them. Germline CDR1 reads DFQATT; CDR2 reads SNEGSKA (reference sequence). This CDR3 comprises 15 residues. The CDR3 sequence: CSARPPGPAWSPLHF. CDR3 bases: TGCAGTGCTAGACCACCGGGGCCGGCTTGGTCACCCCTCCACTTT.

This chain uses TRBV5-6 with TRBJ1-3; a weak D match, TRBD1 (5 bases). Germline lookup yields CDR1 SGHDT and CDR2 YYEEEE. The CDR3 is 16 amino acids. With 4 bases removed from V and 2 bases from J, the gap between germline ends came to 16 bases. This CDR3 reads CASSPLDKGTGNTIYF. The CDR3 DNA sequence: TGTGCCAGCAGCCCCCTGGACAAGGGTACTGGAAACACCATATATTTT.

This clonotype turned up a few times. This chain connects TRBV4-1 to TRBJ2-1; no clear D. This CDR3 spans 15 amino acids. Deletions cut 2 bases from V and 4 bases from J, with 12 bases between. From germline, CDR1 is MGHRA and CDR2 YSYEKL. In DNA, the CDR3 is TGCGCCAGCAGCCAAATCGGGCAAAGATACAATGAGCAGTTCTTC. Translation gives CASSQIGQRYNEQFF.

This clonotype was seen a handful of times. The chain recombines TRBV27 with TRBJ1-4, with TRBD1 identical over 8 bases. This CDR3 spans 15 amino acids. CDR1 is MNHEY, CDR2 SMNVEV, per germline (reference sequence). J was trimmed by 7 bases and V by 3 bases; bases with no gene match: 7. CDR3 bases: TGTGCCAGCAGTTTTTCCGGGACAGGTGGTGAAAAACTGTTTTTT. Amino acids: CASSFSGTGGEKLFF.

This clonotype was picked up a small number of times. The rearrangement links TRBV2 to TRBJ2-1; 11 nucleotides align to TRBD2. The CDR3 covers 16 residues. V gave up 6 bases and J gave up 4 bases; unmatched junction bases: 8. CDR1 is SNHLY and CDR2 is FYNNEI in the germline V gene. This CDR3 is CASREGLAAIYNEQFF. In DNA, the CDR3 is TGTGCCAGCAGGGAGGGACTAGCGGCAATTTACAATGAGCAGTTCTTC.

The chain carries TRBV9 and TRBJ1-2; D is uncertain. CDR1 is SGDLS and CDR2 is YYNGEE in the germline V gene. The CDR3 consists of 13 residues. Between the trimmed V and J ends, which lost 0 bases and 6 bases, there was a span of 9 bases. For the CDR3, the DNA is TGTGCCAGCAGCGTAGGGCCGACGAATGGCTACACCTTC. Encoded protein: CASSVGPTNGYTF.

The V and J genes are TRBV21-1 and TRBJ1-1. TRBV21-1 is deemed a pseudogene. The CDR3 has 18 amino acids. The CDR3 region has the DNA TGTGCCAGCAGCAACACGAAGGGGTGGGAGGGAATGAACACTGAAGCTTTCTTT. Protein product: CASSNTKGWEGMNTEAFF.